The 17 T cell receptor beta chains listed next were all sequenced from one sample in a study of vaccination and CD4 T cells after COVID-19. Once obtained from cultured CD4+ T cells, the DNA was sequenced using the Oncomine TCR Beta short-read assay. One entry per CDR3 protein, called by TCRdb with MiXCR from the PCR reads. The table lists over 11,000 distinct CDR3 sequences, 20% to 25% of them singletons. No antigen has been assigned to these receptors. This sample's treatment: roughly 10-day PBMC culture with coronavirus spike peptide pools or control peptides (ViraFEST assay). Material: CD4+ T cells from blood, cultured in vitro, obtained after SARS-CoV-2 vaccination. The receptors were sampled from a human donor who had recovered from COVID-19.

The chain uses TRBV27 and TRBJ2-7, with D possibly TRBD1 on 6 matching bases. CDR3 length: 18 amino acids. CDR1 and CDR2 from the germline V gene are MNHEY and SMNVEV (reference sequence). Trimming shortened V by 3 bases and J by 0 bases, and 21 bases separated the two germline ends. DNA of the CDR3: TGTGCCAGCAGTTTGGTATATTCCAGGGAAGGGGGCTCCTACGAGCAGTACTTC. It encodes CASSLVYSREGGSYEQYF.

This clonotype rates as medium-sized. The genes are TRBV21-1 and TRBJ1-6; the table's D gene call, TRBD1, was not cross checked with the DNA. TRBV21-1 is listed as a pseudogene. This CDR3 contains 16 residues. The CDR3 loop reads CASNPNSTGDNSPLHF. CDR3 nucleotides: TGTGCCAGCAACCCCAATTCCACAGGGGATAATTCACCCCTCCACTTT.

The chain combines TRBV7-2 with TRBJ2-7; a weak D match, TRBD2 (5 bases). V was pared by 0 bases and J by 6 bases, with 12 bases between. The CDR3 is 14 residues long. Germline V CDR1 and CDR2: SGHTA, FQGNSA. CDR3 DNA: TGTGCCAGCAGCTTAGCGCAGAGGGCCCTCGAGCAGTACTTC. Its protein product is CASSLAQRALEQYF. Based on the CDR3 plus reference TRBV7-2 and TRBJ2-7, the full variable domain is GAGVSQSPSNKVTEKGKDVELRCDPISGHTALYWYRQSLGQGLEFLIYFQGNSAPDKSGLPSDRFSAERTGGSVSTLTIQRTQQEDSAVYLCASSLAQRALEQYFGPGTRLTVT.

This clonotype was counted between two and nine times. This chain connects TRBV27 to TRBJ2-7, with 11 bases that match TRBD2. CDR1 MNHEY and CDR2 SMNVEV come from the germline V gene (reference sequence). This CDR3 has 16 residues. The V and J ends lost 5 bases and 5 bases, in that order; junction bases with no gene match: 11. This CDR3 is CASSVQRLAGSNEQYF. DNA for the CDR3: TGTGCCAGCAGTGTCCAGAGACTAGCGGGAAGTAACGAGCAGTACTTC.

CDR3 nucleotide sequence: TGTGCCAGCTCACCGGTACTCAGCCCGGGTTACACCTTC. Translation gives CASSPVLSPGYTF. The chain has TRBV18 and TRBJ1-2; no clear D gene. The germline CDR1 and CDR2 sequences are KGHSH and LQKENI. CDR3 size: 13 residues. Between the trimmed V and J ends, which lost 3 bases and 11 bases, there was a span of 16 bases.

This clonotype showed up just a few times. V is TRBV6-2 or TRBV6-3 and J is TRBJ2-3; D unresolved. The V end lost 7 bases, the J end lost 2 bases, and 10 bases lay between the germline ends. This CDR3 has 13 residues. Germline CDR1 and CDR2: MNHEY and SVGEGT. The CDR3 sequence is CASIHWLTDTQYF. CDR3 coding DNA: TGTGCCAGCATCCACTGGCTCACAGATACGCAGTATTTT.

This sequence joins TRBV28 and TRBJ1-3; weak D call: TRBD1 (5 bases). This CDR3 has 17 residues. Germline V gives CDR1 MDHEN, CDR2 SYDVKM. V lost 5 bases and J lost 0, with 17 bases in between. For the CDR3, the DNA is TGTGCCAGCAGTGCCGGGGCCGCCCCAGTCTCTGGAAACACCATATATTTT. This encodes CASSAGAAPVSGNTIYF. Drawing the rest from reference TRBV28 and TRBJ1-3, the complete variable domain is DVKVTQSSRYLVKRTGEKVFLECVQDMDHENMFWYRQDPGLGLRLIYFSYDVKMKEKGDIPEGYSVSREKKERFSLILESASTNQTSMYLCASSAGAAPVSGNTIYFGEGSWLTVV.

The gene calls are TRBV19 and TRBJ1-2; TRBD1 matches 7 bases. CDR3 length equals 14 residues. With V trimmed by 10 bases and J by 2 bases, 10 bases remained unmatched. Looked up from germline, CDR1 is LNHDA and CDR2 is SQIVND (reference sequence). CDR3 residues: CATRVRQGNYGYTF. The CDR3 region has the DNA TGTGCCACCAGAGTCCGACAGGGCAACTATGGCTACACCTTC. The full variable domain, with the rest looked up from reference TRBV19 and TRBJ1-2, is DGGITQSPKYLFRKEGQNVTLSCEQNLNHDAMYWYRQDPGQGLRLIYYSQIVNDFQKGDIAEGYSVSREKKESFPLTVTSAQKNPTAFYLCATRVRQGNYGYTFGSGTRLTVV.

This clonotype was seen a handful of times. J is TRBJ1-5 and V is TRBV24-1; no reliable D call. Deletions cut 4 bases from V and 6 bases from J, with 6 bases between. The CDR3 runs 12 residues. Per the germline V gene, CDR1 is KGHDR and CDR2 is SFDVKD. The CDR3 protein is CATSESSQPQHF. The CDR3 region has the DNA TGTGCCACCAGTGAGTCTAGTCAGCCCCAGCATTTT.

The V and J genes are TRBV12-3 or TRBV12-4 and TRBJ1-4; D unclear. Trimming pared 3 bases from V and 8 bases from J, leaving 13 bases between. This CDR3 spans 14 amino acids. The CDR3 sequence is CASSFRGFGEKLFF. CDR3 in DNA: TGTGCCAGCAGTTTCCGAGGGTTCGGGGAAAAACTGTTTTTT.

The count of this clonotype is one. The chain has TRBV12-3 or TRBV12-4 and TRBJ2-7, with 12 bases identical to TRBD1. This CDR3 contains 14 residues. Trimming at V came to 6 bases and at J to 4 bases, leaving 4 bases not matched to a gene. The CDR3, as DNA: TGTGCCAGCAGAATGGGACAGGGGGCTTACGAGCAGTACTTC. It codes for CASRMGQGAYEQYF.

CDR3 loop: CASREAHGGGSTDTQYF. The CDR3 DNA reads as TGTGCCAGCAGAGAGGCCCATGGGGGGGGAAGCACAGATACGCAGTATTTT. The chain employs TRBV27 and TRBJ2-3; 7 bases map to TRBD2. The CDR3 totals 17 residues. Germline CDR1 and CDR2: MNHEY and SMNVEV (reference sequence). V gave up 6 bases and J gave up 0 bases; unmatched junction bases: 12.

Relative to its sample, this clonotype is medium-sized. J is TRBJ1-6 and V is TRBV7-2; D is uncertain. CDR3 length: 17 amino acids. Germline V gives CDR1 SGHTA, CDR2 FQGNSA. Trimming removed 0 bases from V and 7 bases from J, with 16 bases in between. The CDR3 sequence: CASSLAVRSSSNSPLHF. CDR3 bases: TGTGCCAGCAGCTTAGCGGTCAGGAGCTCATCGAATTCACCCCTCCACTTT.

The chain recombines TRBV30 with TRBJ1-5, with a possible D match to TRBD1 (6 bases). CDR3 size: 15 residues. Between the trimmed V and J ends, which lost 3 bases and 4 bases, there was a span of 16 bases. Germline values: CDR1 GTSNPN, CDR2 SVGIG (reference sequence). The CDR3 coding sequence is TGTGCCTGGAGCGGGGGGCTTCAACCAAATCAGCCCCAGCATTTT. This codes for CAWSGGLQPNQPQHF.

This clonotype was seen a few times. The chain links TRBV2 to TRBJ1-2; 7 bases fit TRBD1. The length of the CDR3 is 13 residues. Looked up from germline, CDR1 is SNHLY and CDR2 is FYNNEI. With 6 bases clipped from V and 4 bases from J, the junction kept 5 bases outside the gene matches. The CDR3 region has the DNA TGTGCCAGCAGGGCGACAGGGATCTATGGCTACACCTTC. It translates to CASRATGIYGYTF.

A few counts support this clonotype. This rearrangement joins TRBV12-3 or TRBV12-4 to TRBJ1-5; D call uncertain. This CDR3 region has 13 residues. V gave up 6 bases and J gave up 10 bases, with 16 bases separating them. In DNA, the CDR3 is TGTGCCAGCAGGGCGGACGTAGGGCAACCCCAGCATTTT. Residues: CASRADVGQPQHF.

A few counts support this clonotype. The chain combines TRBV11-2 with TRBJ2-5; D might be TRBD1 or TRBD2, each matching 5 bases. The germline V gene has CDR1 SGHAT and CDR2 FQNNGV. The CDR3 spans 15 residues. V was trimmed by 2 bases and J by 4 bases, leaving 14 bases between them. CDR3 sequence: CASSLRVGAGETQYF. DNA of the CDR3: TGTGCCAGCAGCTTACGGGTCGGGGCGGGAGAGACCCAGTACTTC.